This T cell receptor (beta chain) derives from a study of blood T cell repertoires in COVID-19. Study-wide background: PBMCs, B-cell-depleted T cells, or T cells provided the cDNA or gDNA that made up the material.

Profiling relied on immunoSEQ multiplex PCR, and the TCRdb table lists in-frame clones only, not all of them. The sample consists of a few hundred thousand clones, 70% to 90% of them appearing once. This CDR3 is 15 amino acids long. The ends lost 1 base at V and 0 bases at J; junction bases unmatched: 3. Germline loops: CDR1 SGHTA, CDR2 FQGNSA. This TCR derives from a woman aged 45-65 years who had recovered from COVID-19. The rearrangement uses TRBV7-2 and TRBJ2-7, with 7 bases that match TRBD1. The sequenced sample was peripheral blood. The CDR3 here is CASSLDRGSSYEQYF. CDR3 nucleotides: TGTGCCAGCAGCTTAGACAGGGGAAGCTCCTACGAGCAGTACTTC.